This is a list of T cell receptor beta chains from one sample in a study of blood T cell repertoires in COVID-19. Repertoires were generated with immunoSEQ multiplex PCR, while TCRdb's copy carries only in-frame clones and drops some. The sample lists more than 110,000 clones; around 80% were seen once. Sequences were obtained from PBMCs or T cells enriched from blood (not recorded which). All receptors come from a woman aged 50 to 60 who had recovered from COVID-19. Both conserved end residues are part of each CDR3. D genes are given only for firm matches. Clone size, where shown, is once, few, many, or a class for clones that have expanded.

D gene,J gene,V gene,clone size,CDR3 protein,CDR3 DNA
NA,TRBJ2-2,TRBV7-8,NA,CASSRGLNTGELFF,TGTGCCAGCAGCCGAGGTCTGAACACCGGGGAGCTGTTTTTT
NA,TRBJ2-1,TRBV7-2,NA,CASSVQGQGEQFF,TGTGCCAGCAGCGTTCAGGGGCAGGGTGAGCAGTTCTTC
TRBD1,TRBJ2-5,TRBV3-1/TRBV3-2,NA,CASSPRYRGLLTQYF,TGTGCCAGCAGCCCGAGGTACAGGGGGCTCCTGACCCAGTACTTC
TRBD1,TRBJ2-7,TRBV4-2,NA,CASSQELNRGYEQYF,TGTGCCAGCAGCCAAGAGTTGAACAGGGGGTACGAGCAGTACTTC
TRBD1,TRBJ1-6,TRBV5-1,NA,CASSPGDSRENSPLHF,TGCGCCAGCAGCCCCGGGGACAGTCGAGAGAATTCACCCCTCCACTTT
NA,TRBJ2-5,TRBV2,NA,CASSYRAGETQYF,TGTGCCAGCAGTTACAGGGCGGGCGAGACCCAGTACTTC
NA,TRBJ1-1,TRBV5-1,NA,CASSFAGQSGSTEAFF,TGCGCCAGCAGCTTCGCAGGGCAGAGTGGTAGCACTGAAGCTTTCTTT
NA,TRBJ1-1,TRBV2,NA,CASVLENTEAFF,TGTGCCAGCGTCCTAGAGAACACTGAAGCTTTCTTT
NA,TRBJ1-2,TRBV4-1,few,CASSQDRERGYTF,TGCGCCAGCAGCCAAGATCGGGAACGCGGCTACACCTTC
NA,TRBJ1-2,TRBV7-2,NA,CASSLGLGDYGYTF,TGTGCCAGCAGCTTAGGCCTAGGGGACTATGGCTACACCTTC